This T cell receptor beta chain was identified in a study of blood T cell repertoires in COVID-19. Authors' methods: Reference gene primer amplification gave estimated nucleated cell counts. Profiled with immunoSEQ multiplex PCR; TCRdb holds only in-frame clones, not every one. That table furnishes V, J and clone size, whereas the DNA furnished D and trimming. The sample consists of 300,000 to 350,000 clones, 88% of them appearing once. Individuals drawn from about 26 US areas were about 18 to 100 years old. A case of COVID-19 had been met by exposed participants within 2 weeks before study entry. V was pared by 4 bases and J by 8 bases, with 18 bases between. The CDR3 sequence is 15 residues long. Per the germline V gene, CDR1 is SGHNT and CDR2 is YYREEE (reference sequence).

The V and J genes are TRBV5-4 and TRBJ1-4, with D hard to call. Sequenced sample: PBMCs or T cells enriched from blood (not recorded which). This clonotype was obtained from a woman in her 30s who had been exposed to COVID-19. The CDR3 bases are TGTGCCAGCAGCGCGTCGGGAACAAGTAGCGAAAAACTGTTTTTT. This gives the protein CASSASGTSSEKLFF.